The T cell receptor beta chain under discussion was sequenced for a study of cytomegalovirus exposure and HLA in healthy donors. With regard to this clone: Its antigen is currently unknown.

The donors gave bone marrow, and they were healthy. This CDR3 has 15 residues. V dropped 4 bases and J dropped 3; count of bases not matched to a gene: 10. CDR1 and CDR2 (germline): SQVTM, ANQGSEA. Study-level findings and limits: Reportedly, TCR beta sequences accurately predicted HLA-A and HLA-B alleles in most subjects. In the analysis, some V segments, TRBV6-2 and TRBV6-3 included, were excluded as indistinguishable.

Both 60 Vbeta primers and 13 Jbeta primers went into the PCR. Produced via immunoSEQ multiplex PCR; TCRdb's table is partial and in-frame only. This sample's table reports approximately 190,000 clones. The sequenced material came from PBMCs. The chain uses TRBV29-1 and TRBJ2-3; 7 bases are shared with TRBD2. This receptor was taken from a young man in good health and CMV-seronegative. Here the CDR3 reads CSVGLLGGVTDTQYF. CDR3 sequence (DNA): TGCAGCGTTGGCCTCCTTGGGGGGGTAACAGATACGCAGTATTTT.